This is a list of T cell receptor beta chains from one sample in a study of CD8+ T cells in alopecia areata. Data came from immunoSEQ multiplex PCR; TCRdb stores just in-frame clones and leaves some out. The sample lists about 97,000 clones; about 40% were seen once. The sequenced sample was CD4+ T cells sorted from blood. Receptors originate from a human donor with alopecia areata. The CDR3 runs from the conserved cysteine through the conserved F or W. Fields, in order: J gene, V gene, CDR3 length, CDR3 protein.

j_call: TRBJ2-7
v_call: TRBV7-9
cdr3_length: 13
cdr3_aa: CASSVAEFYEQYF

j_call: TRBJ2-7
v_call: TRBV4-3
cdr3_length: 14
cdr3_aa: CASSQGIPPGEQYF

j_call: TRBJ2-4
v_call: TRBV19
cdr3_length: 15
cdr3_aa: CASSTPTGAKNIQYF

j_call: TRBJ1-5
v_call: TRBV30
cdr3_length: 12
cdr3_aa: CAWSGRNQPQHF

j_call: TRBJ2-3
v_call: TRBV7-6
cdr3_length: 13
cdr3_aa: CASSFSHTDTQYF

j_call: TRBJ1-1
v_call: TRBV5-1
cdr3_length: 15
cdr3_aa: CASSFRQGAGTEAFF

j_call: TRBJ2-1
v_call: TRBV4-3
cdr3_length: 11
cdr3_aa: CASSHGREQFF

j_call: TRBJ2-2
v_call: TRBV5-1
cdr3_length: 16
cdr3_aa: CASSLDDSANTGELFF

j_call: TRBJ2-3
v_call: TRBV5-1
cdr3_length: 14
cdr3_aa: CASSLGGFTDTQYF

j_call: TRBJ2-1
v_call: TRBV7-2
cdr3_length: 15
cdr3_aa: CASSLAGTLYNEQFF

j_call: TRBJ2-7
v_call: TRBV18
cdr3_length: 15
cdr3_aa: CASSPLGSSSYEQYF

j_call: TRBJ2-5
v_call: TRBV2
cdr3_length: 12
cdr3_aa: CASSVRGDEQYF

j_call: TRBJ2-7
v_call: TRBV19
cdr3_length: 14
cdr3_aa: CASRPGTGAYEQYF

j_call: TRBJ1-1
v_call: TRBV19
cdr3_length: 15
cdr3_aa: CASSIGLRTRNEAFF

j_call: TRBJ2-1
v_call: TRBV7-6
cdr3_length: 12
cdr3_aa: CASSLEGTEQFF

j_call: TRBJ2-1
v_call: TRBV5-1
cdr3_length: 16
cdr3_aa: CASSPISGTAYNEQFF

j_call: TRBJ2-5
v_call: TRBV7-7
cdr3_length: 15
cdr3_aa: CASRRGGSWEETQYF

j_call: TRBJ2-2
v_call: TRBV23-1
cdr3_length: 13
cdr3_aa: CASSQWRRLELFF

j_call: TRBJ2-6
v_call: TRBV27
cdr3_length: 16
cdr3_aa: CASSVTGAAGANVLTF

j_call: TRBJ2-5
v_call: TRBV7-6
cdr3_length: 15
cdr3_aa: CASSLGSRVGETQYF

j_call: TRBJ2-2
v_call: TRBV7-8
cdr3_length: 17
cdr3_aa: CASSFNSGGASTGELFF

j_call: TRBJ1-6
v_call: TRBV30
cdr3_length: 13
cdr3_aa: CAWSQVPGSPLHF

j_call: TRBJ2-5
v_call: TRBV7-9
cdr3_length: 14
cdr3_aa: CASSLLAGAGTQYF

j_call: TRBJ2-1
v_call: TRBV5-1
cdr3_length: 15
cdr3_aa: CASSLNSGRANEQFF

j_call: TRBJ2-7
v_call: TRBV5-1
cdr3_length: 11
cdr3_aa: CASSLSTEQYF

j_call: TRBJ2-2
v_call: TRBV6-6
cdr3_length: 13
cdr3_aa: CASRGGATGELFF

j_call: TRBJ2-3
v_call: TRBV28
cdr3_length: 12
cdr3_aa: CASMAGTDTQYF

j_call: TRBJ2-7
v_call: TRBV5-6
cdr3_length: 14
cdr3_aa: CASSLQVTSYEQYF

j_call: TRBJ2-2
v_call: TRBV5-4
cdr3_length: 16
cdr3_aa: CASSLAGGSGTGELFF